This is a list of T cell receptor beta chains from one sample in a study of CXCR3-negative and CXCR3-positive naive CD8 T cells. From its re-call of the 5' RACE reads, TCRdb lists each CDR3 protein once, without DNA. The table lists some 9,600 distinct CDR3 sequences. The sample was naive CXCR3- CD8+ T cells from blood. These receptors all stem from a human donor in good health. Some clones in this sample may be carry-over from other donors' samples. The CDR3 runs from the conserved cysteine through the conserved F or W. Each record gives: V gene, clone size, J gene, CDR3 protein. Some rows have no size entry. The others give once, few or many, or a class for an expanded clone.

>TRBV29-1|medium-sized|TRBJ1-5
CSVAGGGFQPQHF
>TRBV7-9|medium-sized|TRBJ2-1
CASSATEGFNEQFF
>TRBV12-3/TRBV12-4|NA|TRBJ2-1
CASSPQVSSYNEQFF
>TRBV7-6|medium-sized|TRBJ2-7
CASSGQEYEQYF
>TRBV28|NA|TRBJ2-3
CASSNLAGDTDTQYF
>TRBV29-1|medium-sized|TRBJ2-2
CSVEGSRGRSDTGELFF
>TRBV5-1|NA|TRBJ1-1
CASSLEAGQPEGAFF
>TRBV28|NA|TRBJ1-1
CASSYPIRGNAEAFF
>TRBV3-1|NA|TRBJ2-3
CASSPWTSSSTDTQYF
>TRBV6-5|NA|TRBJ2-4
CASSYSGDIQYF
>TRBV3-1|NA|TRBJ2-2
CASSQESGRPGELFF
>TRBV6-2/TRBV6-3|NA|TRBJ2-7
CASSPGPTTYEQYF
>TRBV6-5|NA|TRBJ1-1
CASSYSSSGNTEAFF
>TRBV29-1|NA|TRBJ2-1
CSATGGTSGIGSYNEQFF
>TRBV13|medium-sized|TRBJ1-5
CASSLGVGSNQPQHF
>TRBV6-6|NA|TRBJ2-3
CASSYTRATDTQYF
>TRBV7-9|NA|TRBJ2-1
CASSFGLAGGTYNEQFF